Sequencing of this T cell receptor (beta chain) was carried out in a study of blood T cell repertoires in COVID-19. This clone was recorded only once. The assay was immunoSEQ multiplex PCR, and TCRdb's table has in-frame clones only and misses some. The sample carries roughly 240,000 clones, approximately 88% recorded once. The specimen sequenced was PBMCs or T cells enriched from blood (not recorded which). The source is a woman in her twenties or thirties with acute COVID-19.

The CDR3 DNA sequence: TGCGCCAGCAGCGATATCAGCGCCCGACCAAATTCACCCCTCCACTTT. Residues: CASSDISARPNSPLHF. The chain has TRBV4-3 and TRBJ1-6, with unresolved D. The CDR3 has 16 amino acids. V was pared by 5 bases and J by 7 bases, with 18 bases between. Germline assignment: CDR1 LGHNA and CDR2 YSLEER.